This T cell receptor (beta chain) is from a study of shared clonotypes between healthy human individuals. The CDR3 runs to 13 residues. V lost 2 bases to trimming and J lost 0 bases, with 4 bases between them. The germline V gene encodes CDR1 MNHEY and CDR2 SVGAGI. Repertoires were generated with immunoSEQ multiplex PCR, while TCRdb's copy carries only in-frame clones and drops some. Of 800,000 to 1,200,000 clones in the sample, around 78% were seen once. This clone appeared a few times. This sample includes further DNA sequences coding for the same CDR3. This sequence was found in a man aged 18-30 years in good health. Some clones in this sample may be carry-over from other donors' samples. The chain recombines TRBV6-5 with TRBJ1-1; no clear D. Sequenced sample: memory CD4+ T cells from PBMCs. Subset here: CD45RA-negative fraction. The CDR3 DNA sequence: TGTGCCAGCAGTTACGTCGTGAACACTGAAGCTTTCTTT. As protein: CASSYVVNTEAFF.